Below are 17 T cell receptor beta chains sequenced from a single sample in a study of T cells expressing NK-cell markers. Reanalyzing the 5' RACE reads, TCRdb keeps one entry per CDR3 protein, without DNA. This sample's clone table lists 250,000 to 300,000 distinct CDR3 sequences. Sequencing used blood T cells: a sorted CD56 or NKG2C T cell subset, CD4+ or CD8+ T cells, or bulk PBMC T cells (not recorded which). All receptors derive from a man between 18 and 29 years old in good health.

This chain links TRBV4-2 with TRBJ2-2; TCRdb reports TRBD1, a call that lacks DNA to check it against. In germline, CDR1 is LGHNA, CDR2 YNFKEQ. The CDR3 loop spans 17 amino acids. The CDR3 is CASSPTMARTNTGELFF.

This chain uses TRBV9 with TRBJ2-1; there is no DNA to check the TCRdb D call of TRBD2. The CDR3 is 15 amino acids. Germline values: CDR1 SGDLS, CDR2 YYNGEE. The CDR3 region is CASSLGTPQYNEQFF.

The rearrangement uses TRBV5-1 and TRBJ2-5; the TRBD2 assignment by TCRdb is unverifiable without DNA. This CDR3 is built from 17 residues. Germline CDR1 is SGHRS and CDR2 is YFSETQ. The CDR3 sequence is CASSLVGTSEMQETQYF. Complete variable domain (other parts from reference TRBV5-1 and TRBJ2-5): KAGVTQTPRYLIKTRGQQVTLSCSPISGHRSVSWYQQTPGQGLQFLFEYFSETQRNKGNFPGRFSGRQFSNSRSEMNVSTLELGDSALYLCASSLVGTSEMQETQYFGPGTRLLVL.

This chain connects TRBV7-2 to TRBJ2-1; checking the TCRdb D call of TRBD2 is not possible without DNA. The germline V gene has CDR1 SGHTA and CDR2 FQGNSA. This CDR3 region has 15 residues. CDR3 region: CASSLLAGFYNEQFF.

The chain recombines TRBV20-1 with TRBJ2-5. This CDR3 comprises 12 residues. In germline, CDR1 is DFQATT, CDR2 SNEGSKA (reference sequence). CDR3 sequence reads: CSARFGQETQYF.

V usage is TRBV5-5 and J usage is TRBJ2-2; with no DNA, the TCRdb D assignment of TRBD1 cannot be verified. Germline lookup yields CDR1 SGHKS and CDR2 YYEKEE (reference sequence). The CDR3 is 17 amino acids. The CDR3 is CASSPIATGVITGELFF. Full variable domain (remainder filled in from reference TRBV5-5 and TRBJ2-2): DAGVTQSPTHLIKTRGQQVTLRCSPISGHKSVSWYQQVLGQGPQFIFQYYEKEERGRGNFPDRFSARQFPNYSSELNVNALLLGDSALYLCASSPIATGVITGELFFGEGSRLTVL.

This sequence joins TRBV5-1 and TRBJ1-3. This CDR3 is built from 17 residues. Germline CDR1 reads SGHRS; CDR2 reads YFSETQ. CDR3 region: CASSLGGGRSSGNTIYF.

V gene TRBV12-3 or TRBV12-4 combines with J gene TRBJ2-4; the D call from TCRdb, TRBD2, cannot be confirmed without DNA. This CDR3 is 17 amino acids long. CDR3 in amino acids: CASSRLAGDIAKNIQYF.

V gene TRBV11-2 combines with J gene TRBJ2-1; TCRdb returns TRBD2, unconfirmable since there is no DNA. This CDR3 has 16 residues. Germline V gives CDR1 SGHAT, CDR2 FQNNGV. The CDR3 loop is CASSLVVGGLYNEQFF.

V is TRBV12-3 or TRBV12-4 and J is TRBJ2-6. The length of the CDR3 is 12 residues. This chain's CDR3 is CASSFTVYVLTF.

The rearrangement uses TRBV5-1 and TRBJ2-3; TCRdb returns TRBD2, unconfirmable since there is no DNA. This CDR3 spans 15 amino acids. CDR1 is SGHRS, CDR2 YFSETQ, per germline. CDR3 protein: CASSDIAGNIDTQYF.

The chain carries TRBV30 and TRBJ2-7; TCRdb returns TRBD2, unconfirmable since there is no DNA. The CDR3 consists of 14 residues. Germline assignment: CDR1 GTSNPN and CDR2 SVGIG (reference sequence). This CDR3 is CAWHTSGRHYEQYF.

J is TRBJ2-2 and V is TRBV12-3 or TRBV12-4; TCRdb gives TRBD2 as the D gene, but with no DNA this cannot be confirmed. The CDR3 extends over 16 amino acids. The CDR3 protein is CASSLLIRVGSAELFF.

The chain joins TRBV12-3 or TRBV12-4 to TRBJ1-2; TCRdb proposes TRBD1, but this gene call is untestable without DNA. The CDR3 extends over 13 amino acids. The CDR3 region is CASSRGQVYGYTF.

The chain links TRBV27 to TRBJ1-1. CDR1 is MNHEY, CDR2 SMNVEV, per germline (reference sequence). The CDR3 consists of 13 residues. CDR3: CASGMDINTEAFF.

This sequence joins TRBV12-3 or TRBV12-4 and TRBJ2-5. The CDR3 loop spans 14 amino acids. CDR3: CASSLALGVETQYF.

The V call is TRBV15, the J call TRBJ2-7; there is no DNA to check the TCRdb D call of TRBD1. Germline V gene sequence: CDR1 LNHNV, CDR2 YYDKDF (reference sequence). The CDR3 covers 12 residues. CDR3 protein: CATSIYRGEQYF.